Sequencing of this TCR beta chain was carried out in a study of spatial heterogeneity in lung cancer. Looking at the study overall: The average count in raw reads for each unique TCR and UMI combination exceeded eight appearances.

Regarding time point: sample taken at primary tumor resection. Whole RNA from tumor, nontumor lung or frozen PBMC was sequenced unsorted. The donors comprised around 76 untreated early-stage non-small cell lung cancer patients. At least ten counts were recorded for this clonotype. With 4 bases clipped from V and 9 bases from J, the junction kept 7 bases outside the gene matches. The CDR3 covers 15 residues. From germline, CDR1 is MDHEN and CDR2 SYDVKM. The study tagged each TCR cDNA molecule with a unique molecular identifier. One entry per CDR3 protein, called by TCRdb with MiXCR from the 5' RACE reads. This table holds about 3,000 distinct CDR3 sequences, around 12% found once.

This sample comprised normal lung tissue next to the tumor, obtained at surgery. The J gene is TRBJ2-1, the V gene TRBV28, with 12 bases that match TRBD2. The receptor's source is a male donor with early-stage non-small cell lung cancer. For the CDR3, the DNA is TGTGCCAGCAGTTCCCCTAGCGGGAGGGCCTTTGAGCAGTTCTTC. It encodes CASSSPSGRAFEQFF.